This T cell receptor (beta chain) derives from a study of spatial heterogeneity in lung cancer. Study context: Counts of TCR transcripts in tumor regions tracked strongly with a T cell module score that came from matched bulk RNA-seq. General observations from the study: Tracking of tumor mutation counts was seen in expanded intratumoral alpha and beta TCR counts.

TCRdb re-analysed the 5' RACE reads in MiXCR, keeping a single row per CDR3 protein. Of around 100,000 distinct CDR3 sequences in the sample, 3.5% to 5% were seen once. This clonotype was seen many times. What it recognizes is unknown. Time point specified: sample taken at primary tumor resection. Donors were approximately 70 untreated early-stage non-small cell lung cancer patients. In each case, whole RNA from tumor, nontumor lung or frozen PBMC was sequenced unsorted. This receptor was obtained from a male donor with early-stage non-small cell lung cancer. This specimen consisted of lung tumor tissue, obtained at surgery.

CDR3 region: CSARDSRRPYSNQPQHF. CDR3 DNA: TGCAGTGCTAGAGATTCTCGCCGGCCCTATAGCAATCAGCCCCAGCATTTT. The chain couples TRBV20-1 to TRBJ1-5; D remains unclear. Germline lookup yields CDR1 DFQATT and CDR2 SNEGSKA (reference sequence). CDR3 length: 17 amino acids. V lost 0 bases and J 0 bases, leaving 15 bases between the germline ends.